This note documents a single T cell receptor beta chain sequence. Assay used: immunoSEQ multiplex PCR; TCRdb lists only in-frame clones, some missing. The table lists a few hundred thousand clones, about four fifths of them singletons, with less than 20% in the top ten. These data are taken from a study of blood T cell repertoires in COVID-19. CDR3 length equals 16 residues. V lost 4 bases and J lost 2; bases outside the gene matches: 5. Germline V lookup: CDR1 LGHNA, CDR2 YSLEER. The sequenced sample was peripheral blood. The clonotype originates from a person aged 70 to 85 with COVID-19, enrolled during active disease. The rearrangement uses TRBV4-3 and TRBJ2-2; 9 nucleotides agree with TRBD1. This chain's CDR3 is CASSPRQGGNTGELFF. The CDR3 region has the DNA TGCGCCAGCAGCCCGAGACAGGGGGGTAACACCGGGGAGCTGTTTTTT.